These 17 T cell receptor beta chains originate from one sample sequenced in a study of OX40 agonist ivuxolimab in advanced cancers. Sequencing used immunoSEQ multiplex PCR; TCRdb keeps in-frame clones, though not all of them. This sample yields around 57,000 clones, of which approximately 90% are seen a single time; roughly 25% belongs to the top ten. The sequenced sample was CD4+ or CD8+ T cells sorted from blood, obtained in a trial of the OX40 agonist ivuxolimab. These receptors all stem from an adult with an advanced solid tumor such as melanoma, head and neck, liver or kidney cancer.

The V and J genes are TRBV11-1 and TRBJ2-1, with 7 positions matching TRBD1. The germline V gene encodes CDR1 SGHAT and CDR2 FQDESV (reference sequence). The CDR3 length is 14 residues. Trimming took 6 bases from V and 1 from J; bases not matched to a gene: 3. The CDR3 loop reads CASRVQGSYNEQFF. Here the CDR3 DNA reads TGTGCCAGCAGGGTACAGGGGTCCTACAATGAGCAGTTCTTC.

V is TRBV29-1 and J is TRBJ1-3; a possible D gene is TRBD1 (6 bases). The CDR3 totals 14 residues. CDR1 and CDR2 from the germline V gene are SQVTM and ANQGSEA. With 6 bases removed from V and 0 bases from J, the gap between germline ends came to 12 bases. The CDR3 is CSVVTGTSGNTIYF. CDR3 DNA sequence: TGCAGCGTGGTGACAGGAACCTCTGGAAACACCATATATTTT.

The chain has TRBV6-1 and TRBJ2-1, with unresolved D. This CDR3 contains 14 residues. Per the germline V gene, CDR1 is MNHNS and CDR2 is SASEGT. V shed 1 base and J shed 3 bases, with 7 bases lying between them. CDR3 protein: CASSEGHHYNEQFF. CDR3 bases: TGTGCCAGCAGTGAAGGGCACCACTACAATGAGCAGTTCTTC.

CDR3 bases: TGTGCCAGCATTCCCCGGGACAGAAGTTTTTACGAGCAGTACGTC. Translation gives CASIPRDRSFYEQYV. The rearrangement links TRBV6-5 to TRBJ2-7, with 7 positions matching TRBD1. With 7 bases clipped from V and 4 bases from J, the junction kept 13 bases outside the gene matches. CDR1 is MNHEY, CDR2 SVGAGI, per germline. The CDR3 is 15 amino acids.

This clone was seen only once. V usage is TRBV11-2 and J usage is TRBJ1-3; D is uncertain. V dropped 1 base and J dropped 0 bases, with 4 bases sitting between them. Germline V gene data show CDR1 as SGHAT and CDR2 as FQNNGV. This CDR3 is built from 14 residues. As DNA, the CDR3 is TGTGCCAGCAGCTTAGTTTCCTCTGGAAACACCATATATTTT. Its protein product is CASSLVSSGNTIYF.

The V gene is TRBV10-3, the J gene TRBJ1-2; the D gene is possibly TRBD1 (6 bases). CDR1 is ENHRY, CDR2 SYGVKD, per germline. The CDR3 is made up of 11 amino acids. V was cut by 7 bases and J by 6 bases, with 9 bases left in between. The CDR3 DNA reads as TGTGCCATCACGAAGGGGGATGGCTACACCTTC. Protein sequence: CAITKGDGYTF.

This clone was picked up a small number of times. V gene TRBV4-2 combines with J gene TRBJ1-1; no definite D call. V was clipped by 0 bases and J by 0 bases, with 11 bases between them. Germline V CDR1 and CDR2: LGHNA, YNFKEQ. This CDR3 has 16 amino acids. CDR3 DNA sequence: TGTGCCAGCAGCCAAGAAGAACAGCTCATGAACACTGAAGCTTTCTTT. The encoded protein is CASSQEEQLMNTEAFF.

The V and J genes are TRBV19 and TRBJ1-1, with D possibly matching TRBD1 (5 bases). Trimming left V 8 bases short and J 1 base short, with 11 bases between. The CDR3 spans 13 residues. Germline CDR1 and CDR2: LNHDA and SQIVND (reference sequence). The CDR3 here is CASLEGPNTEAFF. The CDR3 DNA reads TGTGCCAGTTTGGAGGGGCCGAACACTGAAGCTTTCTTT.

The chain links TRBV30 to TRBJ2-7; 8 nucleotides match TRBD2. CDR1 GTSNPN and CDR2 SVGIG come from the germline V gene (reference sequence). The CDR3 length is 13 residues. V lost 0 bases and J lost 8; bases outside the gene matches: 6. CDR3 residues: CAWSVLGLAQQYF. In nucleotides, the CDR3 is TGTGCCTGGAGTGTACTAGGACTAGCCCAGCAGTACTTC.

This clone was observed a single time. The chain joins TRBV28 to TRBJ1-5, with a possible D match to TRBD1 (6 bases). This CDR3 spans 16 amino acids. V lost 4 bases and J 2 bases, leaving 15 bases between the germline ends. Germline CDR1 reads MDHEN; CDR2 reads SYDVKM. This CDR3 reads CASSSTGRVGNQPQHF. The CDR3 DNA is TGTGCCAGCAGTTCCACAGGGAGGGTAGGCAATCAGCCCCAGCATTTT.

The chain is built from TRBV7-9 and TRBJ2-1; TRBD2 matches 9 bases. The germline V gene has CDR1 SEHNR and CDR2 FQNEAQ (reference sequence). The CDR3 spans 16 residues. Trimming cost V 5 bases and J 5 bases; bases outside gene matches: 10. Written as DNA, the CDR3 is TGTGCCAGCAGCCCTATAGCGGCGGGAGGGAACAATGAGCAGTTCTTC. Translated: CASSPIAAGGNNEQFF.

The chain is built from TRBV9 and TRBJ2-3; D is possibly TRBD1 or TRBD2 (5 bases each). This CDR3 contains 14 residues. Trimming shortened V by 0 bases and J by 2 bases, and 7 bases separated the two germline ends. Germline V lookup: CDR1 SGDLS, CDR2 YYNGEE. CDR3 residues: CASSVGGFTDTQYF. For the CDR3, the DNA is TGTGCCAGCAGCGTAGGGGGGTTCACAGATACGCAGTATTTT. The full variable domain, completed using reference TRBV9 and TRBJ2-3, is DSGVTQTPKHLITATGQRVTLRCSPRSGDLSVYWYQQSLDQGLQFLIQYYNGEERAKGNILERFSAQQFPDLHSELNLSSLELGDSALYFCASSVGGFTDTQYFGPGTRLTVL.

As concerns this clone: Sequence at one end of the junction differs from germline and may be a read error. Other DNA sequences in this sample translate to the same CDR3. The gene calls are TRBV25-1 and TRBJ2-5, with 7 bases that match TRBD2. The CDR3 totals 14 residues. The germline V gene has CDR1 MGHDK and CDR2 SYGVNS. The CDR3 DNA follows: TGTGCCAGCAGTGATAGGGGAGGGCGGGAGACCCAATACTTC. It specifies CASSDRGGRETQYF.

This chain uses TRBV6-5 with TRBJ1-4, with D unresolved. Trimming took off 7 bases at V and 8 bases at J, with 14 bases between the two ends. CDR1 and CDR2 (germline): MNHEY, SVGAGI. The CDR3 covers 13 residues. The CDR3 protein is CASTDLLGEKLFF. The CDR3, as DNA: TGTGCCAGCACCGACCTGTTAGGGGAAAAACTGTTTTTT.

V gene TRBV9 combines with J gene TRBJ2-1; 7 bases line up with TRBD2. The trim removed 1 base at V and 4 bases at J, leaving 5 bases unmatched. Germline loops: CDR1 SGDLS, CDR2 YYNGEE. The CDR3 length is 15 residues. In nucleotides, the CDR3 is TGTGCCAGCAGCGTACGGGGGGAGCCTTACAATGAGCAGTTCTTC. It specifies CASSVRGEPYNEQFF.

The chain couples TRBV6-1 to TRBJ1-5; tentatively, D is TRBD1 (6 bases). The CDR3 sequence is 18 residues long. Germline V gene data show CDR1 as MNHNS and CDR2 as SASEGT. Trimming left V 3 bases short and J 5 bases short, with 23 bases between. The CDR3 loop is CASSDDFASWGPDQPQHF. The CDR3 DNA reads TGTGCCAGCAGTGACGATTTTGCGTCTTGGGGGCCAGATCAGCCCCAGCATTTT.

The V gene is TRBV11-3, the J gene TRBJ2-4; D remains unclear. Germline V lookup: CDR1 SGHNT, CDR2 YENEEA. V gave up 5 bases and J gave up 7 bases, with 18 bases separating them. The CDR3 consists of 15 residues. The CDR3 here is CASSASGHRANIQYF. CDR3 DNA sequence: TGTGCCAGCAGCGCCAGTGGCCACCGAGCTAACATTCAGTACTTC. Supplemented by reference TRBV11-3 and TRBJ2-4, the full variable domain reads EAGVVQSPRYKIIEKKQPVAFWCNPISGHNTLYWYLQNLGQGPELLIRYENEEAVDDSQLPKDRFSAERLKGVDSTLKIQPAELGDSAVYLCASSASGHRANIQYFGAGTRLSVL.